These 11 T cell receptor beta chains originate from one sample sequenced in a study of identical twins. TCRdb ran MiXCR on the 5' RACE reads and lists one entry per CDR3 protein. The profile covers around 510,000 distinct CDR3 sequences, with roughly an eighth appearing a single time and about 0.94% taken by the ten largest. The same data also contributed to another study, on yellow fever vaccine responses in identical twins.

The sample consisted of CD4+ T cells sorted from blood. These receptors were obtained from a woman aged 18-29 years in good health.

The CDR3 loop is CASSKDALGAVNEQYF. The CDR3 DNA follows: TGTGCCAGCAGTAAAGACGCACTAGGGGCGGTAAACGAGCAGTACTTC. This sequence joins TRBV2 and TRBJ2-7; D might be TRBD1 or TRBD2, each matching 5 bases. CDR3 length: 16 amino acids. Germline CDR1 and CDR2: SNHLY and FYNNEI. V was clipped by 5 bases and J by 5 bases, with 22 bases between them.

This clonotype was counted at least ten times. The V gene is TRBV27, the J gene TRBJ2-2; 7 bases are a match to TRBD1. In germline, CDR1 is MNHEY, CDR2 SMNVEV (reference sequence). The CDR3 length is 18 residues. Unmatched junction bases numbered 20, after V lost 5 bases and J lost 8 bases. CDR3 sequence reads: CASSEGRTGPSTPGELFF. CDR3 sequence (DNA): TGTGCCAGCAGTGAGGGAAGGACAGGACCTTCTACCCCGGGGGAGCTGTTTTTT.

V gene TRBV12-5 combines with J gene TRBJ2-1, with D possibly matching TRBD1 (6 bases). This CDR3 has 13 residues. Trimming cost V 5 bases and J 4 bases, with 9 bases left between them. The germline CDR1 and CDR2 sequences are LGHNT and FRNRAP. The CDR3 region is CASGPGQYNEQFF. The DNA for the CDR3 is TGTGCTAGTGGTCCCGGACAGTACAATGAGCAGTTCTTC.

In this sample, this clonotype turned up a few times. This sequence joins TRBV12-3 or TRBV12-4 and TRBJ1-1; the D gene is possibly TRBD1 (5 bases). The CDR3 has 15 amino acids. V was pared by 5 bases and J by 5 bases, with 18 bases between. The chain's CDR3 is CASSPPQGWGTEAFF. The CDR3 bases are TGTGCCAGCAGTCCCCCTCAGGGCTGGGGGACTGAAGCTTTCTTT.

This clonotype was observed a handful of times. The chain is built from TRBV25-1 and TRBJ2-1, with D possibly matching TRBD2 (6 bases). The CDR3 spans 16 residues. The V gene's germline CDR1 is MGHDK and CDR2 SYGVNS. The germline V and J ends were trimmed by 3 bases and 0 bases, with 12 bases remaining between them. This chain's CDR3 is CASSDYGGSSYNEQFF. The CDR3 nucleotides are TGTGCCAGCAGTGACTATGGGGGGAGCTCCTACAATGAGCAGTTCTTC.

The chain links TRBV4-3 to TRBJ2-1; TRBD2 matches 16 bases. This CDR3 comprises 20 residues. Trimming took 2 bases from V and 6 from J; bases not matched to a gene: 13. Germline CDR1 and CDR2: LGHNA and YSLEER. The CDR3 nucleotides are TGCGCCAGCAGCCAATACCTCCCGGGACTAGCGGGAGGGGTTGGCAATGAGCAGTTCTTC. It translates to CASSQYLPGLAGGVGNEQFF.

This clonotype has a count of ten or more. The rearrangement joins TRBV10-2 to TRBJ1-5, with 7 bases that match TRBD1. Germline V gene sequence: CDR1 WSHSY, CDR2 SAAADI. V lost 6 bases, J lost 4 bases, and 3 bases stayed unmatched. This CDR3 spans 13 amino acids. The CDR3 DNA sequence: TGCGCCAGCAGCGACAGGGCTAATCAGCCCCAGCATTTT. This sequence encodes CASSDRANQPQHF.

J is TRBJ2-7 and V is TRBV20-1; maybe TRBD2 (6 bases). This CDR3 spans 12 amino acids. V lost 7 bases and J 6 bases, leaving 16 bases between the germline ends. CDR1 is DFQATT, CDR2 SNEGSKA, per germline (reference sequence). CDR3 coding DNA: TGCAGTGTCGGGACTCCCGAGGCCGAGCAGTACTTC. Protein product: CSVGTPEAEQYF.

The chain is built from TRBV28 and TRBJ2-3; 7 bases are a match to TRBD2. The CDR3 is made up of 16 amino acids. Germline loops: CDR1 MDHEN, CDR2 SYDVKM. The trim removed 2 bases at V and 3 bases at J, leaving 8 bases unmatched. As DNA, the CDR3 is TGTGCCAGCAGTTTACTGAGGGGACTACCAACAGATACGCAGTATTTT. Translating it yields CASSLLRGLPTDTQYF.

The V call is TRBV20-1, the J call TRBJ2-3; 7 bases line up with TRBD1. Germline V lookup: CDR1 DFQATT, CDR2 SNEGSKA (reference sequence). V shed 4 bases and J 2 bases; nucleotides not matched to a gene: 6. This CDR3 contains 14 residues. The CDR3 is CSAKSGTDTDTQYF. In nucleotides, the CDR3 is TGCAGTGCTAAGTCGGGGACAGACACAGATACGCAGTATTTT.

This clonotype has only a few counts. The chain carries TRBV12-3 or TRBV12-4 and TRBJ1-6; no clear D. With 6 bases removed from V and 0 bases from J, the gap between germline ends came to 9 bases. The CDR3 is made up of 15 amino acids. CDR3 nucleotides: TGTGCCAGCAGCTTGACAAGCTCCTATAATTCACCCCTCCACTTT. It translates to CASSLTSSYNSPLHF.